This TCR beta chain was sequenced in a study of T cell changes during pregnancy in multiple sclerosis (dated by TCRdb to about 2019). Regarding the complete study: Changes in the T cell repertoire over the course of pregnancy were examined in this study in women with multiple sclerosis.

With regard to this clone: It has no known antigen specificity. The input lacks base qualities; no much larger clone sits a single base away.

The library was generated by the immunoSEQ multiplex PCR assay. TCRdb limited this immuneACCESS table to in-frame rearrangements with V and J called. A share of clones is missing; checked studies link under half to unresolved V genes, and the rest is unexplained. This sample lists roughly 40,000 clones; about 88% were detected once. The ten biggest clones cover approximately 1.2% of the sample. From cysteine to phenylalanine, the CDR3 is 16 amino acids long. Here the CDR3 DNA is all that survives: 48 bases in frame from base 1. V is pruned by 4 bases and J by 5 bases, leaving 5 bases of the junction without a gene match. CDR1 and CDR2 were assigned from the germline V gene as SGHTA and FQGNSA.

Material: CD4+ T cells from peripheral blood mononuclear cells, obtained before pregnancy. The chain employs TRBV7-2 and TRBJ2-3; TRBD2 fits 14 bases in the junction. This TCR was recovered from a female donor with multiple sclerosis, enrolled in a pregnancy study. The bases read TGTGCCAGCAGCTCCCCGGGACTAGCGGGAGAAGATACGCAGTATTTT. Its product reads: CASSSPGLAGEDTQYF.